This paragraph reports one T cell receptor (beta chain). Its antigen is still unknown. The sample holds no much larger clone one base away, and base qualities are not on file. The collaborating institutions used their own protocols to collect whole blood in K2EDTA tubes. Collaborator samples were shipped for TCRbeta analysis as frozen whole blood, isolated PBMCs, or DNA extracted from either sample type. This sample was taken from a study of blood T cell repertoires in COVID-19 (dated by TCRdb to the early 2020s). About the study as a whole: Samples from collaborators originated in the United States, Italy and Spain and spanned both the acute and convalescent phases of COVID-19. The dataset comprised deeply sampled blood TCRbeta repertoires from subjects exposed to, actively infected with, or recovered from COVID-19. The material from the prospective study consisted of cDNA or gDNA derived from T cells, B-cell-depleted T cells, or PBMCs. Samples came from the ongoing ImmuneRACE study (first 160 participants) plus 1,254 subjects from 6 global collaborators. Where HLA class I and class II types were available, the types were taken from metadata supplied by the sample provider, not from assay-based typing. A freely available public database, intended as a resource for researchers studying the immune response to SARS-CoV-2, is where the repertoires were released. A de-identified subject ID, COVID-19 status, age in years and sex were almost always included in the sample metadata. Results the study describes overall, beyond this receptor: The amount of clinical and demographic metadata varied by source and participant and was provided uncurated.

TCRbeta CDR3 regions were amplified from genomic DNA by means of the immunoSEQ Assay, a bias-controlled multiplex PCR. Per the authors' processing: Nucleated cell counts per sample were estimated from amplification of reference gene primers within the assay. To quantify the absolute abundance of each unique TCRbeta CDR3 rearrangement, sequence reads were collapsed and filtered. For each sample, productive Simpson clonality was calculated as the square root of Simpson's diversity index over productive rearrangements. Here the immuneACCESS table is served through TCRdb, limited to in-frame sequences with V and J called. Missing clones are a known gap in these copies; in checked studies unresolved V genes cover under half, and the rest lacks a known reason. The V and J calls and the clone size are those of that table, but D and trimming were determined from the DNA. For this sample there are 200,000 to 250,000 clones; 85% to 90% appear just once. The biggest ten clones account for approximately 3% of the sample.

This receptor was identified in a man aged 55 to 70 with acute or convalescent COVID-19. Sequencing was performed on peripheral blood.

The sequence in DNA is TGTGCCAGCAGCGTAACAGACCTCTCTGGAAACACCATATATTTT. The encoded protein is CASSVTDLSGNTIYF. The chain couples TRBV9 to TRBJ1-3, with no confidently assigned D gene. V is cut by 1 base and J by 0 bases, and the space between the germline ends is 8 bases. The CDR3, cysteine through phenylalanine, is 15 amino acids long. Only the CDR3 region is kept as DNA, spanning 45 bases read in frame from base 1. CDR1 and CDR2 were assigned from the germline V gene as SGDLS and YYNGEE. The CDR3, completed at both ends by the reference TRBV9 and TRBJ1-3 genes, gives the full variable domain DSGVTQTPKHLITATGQRVTLRCSPRSGDLSVYWYQQSLDQGLQFLIQYYNGEERAKGNILERFSAQQFPDLHSELNLSSLELGDSALYFCASSVTDLSGNTIYFGEGSWLTVV.